A selection of T cell receptor beta chains follows, all from one sample in a study of blood T cell repertoires in COVID-19. Sequencing was performed with immunoSEQ multiplex PCR; in TCRdb, only in-frame clones are kept and a portion is missing. The data hold 200,000 to 300,000 clones, with about nine tenths observed a single time. Sequences were obtained from peripheral blood. These receptors all come from an older woman who had recovered from COVID-19. Each CDR3 is given with its conserved first and last residue. The D gene is left open where the match is weak. Expanded clones are given a class, and other clones once, few, many or no size at all.

V gene	J gene	clone size	D gene	CDR3 DNA	CDR3 protein
TRBV28	TRBJ2-1	once	TRBD2	TGTGCCAGCTCAGCGGGGGGGCGTTGGAATGAGCAGTTCTTC	CASSAGGRWNEQFF
TRBV12-3/TRBV12-4	TRBJ1-1	.	.	TGTGCCAGCACCAGGACAGATGGGGCTGAAGCTTTCTTT	CASTRTDGAEAFF
TRBV7-6	TRBJ2-1	.	.	TGTGCCAGCAGCTTAGCGATTATACTAGATAATGAGCAGTTCTTC	CASSLAIILDNEQFF
TRBV2	TRBJ2-5	once	.	TGTGCCAGCACAGTCGACACGGCCCAGTACTTC	CASTVDTAQYF
TRBV6-5	TRBJ2-1	.	TRBD2	TGTGCCAGCAGTTACTTCAGCGGGGGAGACAATGAGCAGTTCTTC	CASSYFSGGDNEQFF
TRBV7-3	TRBJ2-3	.	TRBD2	TGTGCCAGCAGCTTAAACTCCATAGCGGGGGGGCCAGGTACGCAGTATTTT	CASSLNSIAGGPGTQYF
TRBV18	TRBJ1-4	.	.	TGTGCCAGCTACAGCGGGGCGGCAGAAAAACTGTTTTTT	CASYSGAAEKLFF
TRBV7-2	TRBJ2-5	.	TRBD2	TGTGCCAGCAGCCCCACTCTAGCGGGGGGAGGGGAGACCCAGTACTTC	CASSPTLAGGGETQYF
TRBV4-1	TRBJ1-4	.	.	TGCGCCAGCAGCCAAGGACTAATAGCAGGGAATTGGGGGAGGGGAAAACTGTTTTTT	CASSQGLIAGNWGRGKLFF
TRBV6-5	TRBJ2-2	.	TRBD1	TGTGCCAGCACGGACAGGGGTCAGGTTGGCGGGGAGCTGTTTTTT	CASTDRGQVGGELFF
TRBV18	TRBJ1-2	.	TRBD1	TGTGCCAGCTCACCGACCTCGGACAGGGTTATAGGTGGCTACACCTTC	CASSPTSDRVIGGYTF
TRBV5-1	TRBJ1-6	.	TRBD1	TGCGCCAGCAGCTTGGTGGACAGGGGGCGCATAAGTAATTCACCCCTCCACTTT	CASSLVDRGRISNSPLHF
TRBV3-1/TRBV3-2	TRBJ2-1	.	.	TGTGCCAGCAGCCAAGATTTAGTTTTGCATGAGCAGTTCTTC	CASSQDLVLHEQFF
TRBV2	TRBJ1-5	.	TRBD1	TGTGCCAGCAGCCGGGACAGCGGTCAGCCCCAGCATTTT	CASSRDSGQPQHF
TRBV27	TRBJ2-7	.	TRBD2	TGTGCCAGCAGTCCGGGACTAGCGGCCTCCTACGAGCAGTACTTC	CASSPGLAASYEQYF
TRBV5-1	TRBJ1-1	.	.	TGCGCCAGCAGCCGCGGACAGATGAACACTGAAGCTTTCTTT	CASSRGQMNTEAFF
TRBV28	TRBJ2-3	.	TRBD1	TGTGCCAGCAGTTTCTGGGCAGGACAGGGAATACCTACGCAGTATTTT	CASSFWAGQGIPTQYF
TRBV6-2/TRBV6-3	TRBJ1-1	.	TRBD1	TGTGCCAGCAGTGACCACACAGGGGACACTGAAGCTTTCTTT	CASSDHTGDTEAFF
TRBV11-1	TRBJ2-3	.	TRBD2	TGTGCCAGCAGCTTTAGCCTAGCGGGGAGCACAGATACGCAGTATTTT	CASSFSLAGSTDTQYF
TRBV7-9	TRBJ2-1	.	TRBD2	TGTGCCAGCAGCTTAACAGACAGGAGCGGGGGGAGCAATGAGCAGTTCTTC	CASSLTDRSGGSNEQFF
TRBV3-1/TRBV3-2	TRBJ2-3	.	TRBD2	TGTGCCAGCAGCCCCCCCCCGGGGGGGCCTGGCACAGATACGCAGTATTTT	CASSPPPGGPGTDTQYF
TRBV19	TRBJ1-5	.	TRBD1	TGTGCCAGTAGTTTGGGACAGCCCAGCAATCAGCCCCAGCATTTT	CASSLGQPSNQPQHF
TRBV28	TRBJ2-7	.	TRBD2	TGTGCCAGCAGTTTCTACGGGACTAGCTCTCTCGAGCAGTACTTC	CASSFYGTSSLEQYF
TRBV19	TRBJ1-2	once	TRBD1	TGTGCCAGTACCGTCGCAGTAATCTCGACAGGGGCTTACTATGGCTACACCTTC	CASTVAVISTGAYYGYTF
TRBV5-6	TRBJ2-5	.	.	TGTGCCAGCAGCTCGAACCGACACCCGTACCAAGAGACCCAGTACTTC	CASSSNRHPYQETQYF
TRBV9	TRBJ1-6	.	TRBD1	TGTGCCAGCAGCCTCCTGGGACAGGGGGCACCCCTCCACTTT	CASSLLGQGAPLHF
TRBV24-1	TRBJ2-7	.	.	TGTGCCACCAGTGATTCCATAACAGGAGTCCCAACCGAGCAGTACTTC	CATSDSITGVPTEQYF
TRBV18	TRBJ2-6	.	TRBD1	TGTGCCAGCTCACCACAACAGGGGGCGCTTGGGGCCAACGTCCTGACTTTC	CASSPQQGALGANVLTF
TRBV18	TRBJ2-1	.	TRBD1	TGTGCCAGCTCACCGGGACAGGGGGCTGATGAGCAGTTCTTC	CASSPGQGADEQFF
TRBV7-8	TRBJ2-3	.	.	TGTGCCAGCAGCTTAGGACTCGACACAGATACGCAGTATTTT	CASSLGLDTDTQYF
TRBV7-2	TRBJ2-7	.	.	TGTGCCAGCAGCTCCCTAGTGACAGCCCTTTTCTCCTACGAGCAGTACTTC	CASSSLVTALFSYEQYF